Below, 16 T cell receptor beta chains from the same sample are listed, as sequenced in a study of T cell responses to AZD1222 COVID-19 vaccine. Here immunoSEQ multiplex PCR was the method, and the copy in TCRdb shows in-frame clones only, minus some. The data show some 40,000 clones, with 80% seen just once and around 3.9% held by the top ten. Here the sequenced sample was peripheral blood, taken on day 0 of AZD1222 vaccination. These receptors were obtained from an adult in good health.

The chain couples TRBV5-8 to TRBJ1-2; D gene uncertain. CDR1 SGHTS and CDR2 YDEGEE come from the germline V gene. CDR3 length: 14 amino acids. The V gene lost 4 bases and the J gene lost 4 bases, with 14 bases spanning the gap. CDR3 DNA: TGTGCCAGCAGCGTGGCTGGTGCAGGCTATGGCTACACCTTC. Encoded protein: CASSVAGAGYGYTF.

V and J are TRBV2 and TRBJ1-1, with 7 bases aligning to TRBD1. The CDR3 loop spans 13 amino acids. Germline trimming cut 7 bases from V and 3 bases from J; bases unmatched to any gene: 5. CDR1 and CDR2 (germline): SNHLY, FYNNEI. The CDR3 loop is CASTPDRDTEAFF. CDR3 DNA sequence: TGTGCCAGCACCCCTGACAGGGACACTGAAGCTTTCTTT.

The chain couples TRBV11-2 to TRBJ1-5; D not resolved. V shed 5 bases and J shed 2 bases, with 13 bases lying between them. The CDR3 has 15 amino acids. CDR1 and CDR2 from the germline V gene are SGHAT and FQNNGV. CDR3 in DNA: TGTGCCAGCAGCCGAAACGCCCAGGGCAATCAGCCCCAGCATTTT. Translation gives CASSRNAQGNQPQHF.

The V gene is TRBV6-6, the J gene TRBJ2-2, with a tentative D call TRBD1 (5 bases). V was trimmed by 11 bases and J by 7 bases, leaving 11 bases between them. The CDR3 has 11 amino acids. Germline-derived CDR1 and CDR2 are MNHNY and SVGAGI (reference sequence). As DNA, the CDR3 is TGTGCCGGTCAGGGTTTCGGGGAGCTGTTTTTT. Amino acids: CAGQGFGELFF.

The chain carries TRBV18 and TRBJ1-3; D remains unclear. Trimming removed 3 bases from V and 6 bases from J, with 6 bases in between. The germline CDR1 and CDR2 sequences are KGHSH and LQKENI. The CDR3 is 12 amino acids. The CDR3 sequence: CASSPSENTIYF. The CDR3 nucleotides read TGTGCCAGCTCACCCTCAGAAAACACCATATATTTT.

This sequence joins TRBV23-1 and TRBJ2-7, with a weak D call TRBD1 (5 bases). TRBV23-1 is identified as an open reading frame with a role that is uncertain. Trimming took off 2 bases at V and 3 bases at J, with 14 bases between the two ends. This CDR3 has 15 amino acids. This CDR3 reads CASSQVHRQGYEQYF. The DNA for the CDR3 is TGCGCCAGCAGTCAAGTGCATCGGCAGGGCTACGAGCAGTACTTC.

The chain uses TRBV28 and TRBJ1-4, with D possibly being TRBD1 (5 bases). The CDR3 has 15 amino acids. Germline V lookup: CDR1 MDHEN, CDR2 SYDVKM. Trimming removed 1 base at V and 1 base at J, with 7 bases between. The CDR3: CASSLLGVTNEKLFF. CDR3 sequence (DNA): TGTGCCAGCAGTTTATTGGGGGTAACTAATGAAAAACTGTTTTTT.

The chain links TRBV29-1 to TRBJ1-1; D may be TRBD1 (6 bases). V was pared by 5 bases and J by 7 bases, with 11 bases between. From germline, CDR1 is SQVTM and CDR2 ANQGSEA. The CDR3 covers 11 residues. CDR3 nucleotide sequence: TGCAGCGTTACCCGGACAGTTGAAGCTTTCTTT. This codes for CSVTRTVEAFF.

Concerning this clone: At the DNA level, this CDR3 is encoded by other sequences in the same sample as well. This chain uses TRBV19 with TRBJ2-1; 8 bases align to TRBD2. There are 15 residues in the CDR3. Germline V lookup: CDR1 LNHDA, CDR2 SQIVND (reference sequence). With V trimmed by 3 bases and J by 0 bases, 1 base remained unmatched. In DNA, the CDR3 is TGTGCCAGTAGTATCGCGGGGGGCTCCTACAATGAGCAGTTCTTC. Translated, it gives CASSIAGGSYNEQFF.

This clone was counted a few times. This sequence joins TRBV5-4 and TRBJ1-1; weak D call: TRBD1 (5 bases). The CDR3 length is 15 residues. V was trimmed by 5 bases and J by 0 bases, leaving 14 bases between them. CDR1 SGHNT and CDR2 YYREEE come from the germline V gene (reference sequence). CDR3: CASSGGGSVNTEAFF. In DNA form, the CDR3 reads TGTGCCAGCAGTGGGGGGGGAAGCGTGAACACTGAAGCTTTCTTT.

V gene TRBV19 combines with J gene TRBJ1-6; the match to TRBD1 covers 8 bases. Trimming at V came to 1 base and at J to 5 bases, leaving 1 base not matched to a gene. This CDR3 has 15 residues. Germline CDR1 is LNHDA and CDR2 is SQIVND (reference sequence). The CDR3 loop reads CASSIADRDNSPLHF. The CDR3 bases are TGTGCCAGTAGTATAGCGGACAGGGATAATTCACCCCTCCACTTT.

The chain is built from TRBV6-1 and TRBJ1-5; possible D gene TRBD1, 6 bases. Germline CDR1 is MNHNS and CDR2 is SASEGT. This CDR3 has 16 residues. Trimming took off 4 bases at V and 5 bases at J, with 18 bases between the two ends. CDR3 nucleotides: TGTGCCAGCAGTGGAGGGGGGCTTTGGGTCGATCAGCCCCAGCATTTT. It is translated as CASSGGGLWVDQPQHF.

The rearrangement links TRBV6-1 to TRBJ1-2; 8 nucleotides align to TRBD1. The germline gives CDR1 MNHNS, CDR2 SASEGT. With 4 bases clipped from V and 5 bases from J, the junction kept 9 bases outside the gene matches. The CDR3 sequence is 15 residues long. The CDR3 reads CASSGAGTGTYGYTF. CDR3 sequence (DNA): TGTGCCAGCAGTGGTGCCGGGACAGGAACATATGGCTACACCTTC.

This clone occurred once. The V call is TRBV3-1 (or the pseudogene TRBV3-2), the J call TRBJ1-3; D is ambiguous. V was cut by 0 bases and J by 0 bases, with 12 bases left in between. The CDR3 runs 17 residues. Germline V gene data show CDR1 as LGHDT and CDR2 as YNNKEL (reference sequence). Here the CDR3 reads CASSQEGVKRSGNTIYF. DNA of the CDR3: TGTGCCAGCAGCCAAGAGGGCGTGAAGCGCTCTGGAAACACCATATATTTT.

The sample holds a few counts of this clone. The V gene is TRBV6-2 or TRBV6-3, the J gene TRBJ1-6; 9 bases fit TRBD1. Trimming removed 6 bases from V and 7 bases from J; junction bases left unmatched: 13. The germline gives CDR1 MNHEY, CDR2 SVGEGT. The CDR3 is 17 residues long. CDR3 DNA sequence: TGTGCCAGCAGCCCGGGGACAGGGCCTTTGGAGAATTCACCCCTCCACTTT. Protein sequence: CASSPGTGPLENSPLHF.

This chain uses TRBV12-3 or TRBV12-4 with TRBJ1-1, with D hard to call. V was pared by 6 bases and J by 1 base, with 9 bases between. This CDR3 region has 13 residues. CDR3 sequence reads: CASRPFRNTEAFF. CDR3 sequence (DNA): TGTGCCAGCAGACCCTTTAGGAACACTGAAGCTTTCTTT.